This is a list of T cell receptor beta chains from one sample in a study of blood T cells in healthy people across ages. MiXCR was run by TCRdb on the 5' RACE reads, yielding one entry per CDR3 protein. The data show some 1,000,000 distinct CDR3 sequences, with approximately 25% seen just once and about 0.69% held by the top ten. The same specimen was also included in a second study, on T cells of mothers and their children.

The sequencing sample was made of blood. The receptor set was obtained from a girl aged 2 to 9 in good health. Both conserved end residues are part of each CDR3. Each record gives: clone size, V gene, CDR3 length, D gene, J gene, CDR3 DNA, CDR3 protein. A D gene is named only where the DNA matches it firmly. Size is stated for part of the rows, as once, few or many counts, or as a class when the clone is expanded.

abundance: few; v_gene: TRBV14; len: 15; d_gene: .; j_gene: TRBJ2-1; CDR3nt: TGTGCCAGCAGCCACCTTGGGTTAACCTACAATGAGCAGTTCTTC; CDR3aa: CASSHLGLTYNEQFF
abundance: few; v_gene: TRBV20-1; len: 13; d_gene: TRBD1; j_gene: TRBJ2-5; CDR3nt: TGCAGTGCTGCCGCAGGGGGCTCAGAGACCCAGTACTTC; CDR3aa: CSAAAGGSETQYF
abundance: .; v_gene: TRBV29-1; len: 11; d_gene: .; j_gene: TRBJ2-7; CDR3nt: TGCAGCGCCGAGGCGGGGACCGAGCAGTACTTC; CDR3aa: CSAEAGTEQYF
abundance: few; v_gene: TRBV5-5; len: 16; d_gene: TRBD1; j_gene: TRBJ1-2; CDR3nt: TGTGCCAGCAGCGGATCCGGGACAGCCAGGAGAAGTGGCTACACCTTC; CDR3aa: CASSGSGTARRSGYTF
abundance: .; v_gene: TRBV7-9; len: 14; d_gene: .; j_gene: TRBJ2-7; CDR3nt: TGTGCCAGCAGCTTGGGGGGAAGCCTATACGAGCAGTACTTC; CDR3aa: CASSLGGSLYEQYF
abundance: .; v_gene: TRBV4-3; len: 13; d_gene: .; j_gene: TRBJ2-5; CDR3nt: TGCGCCAGCAGCCAAGCTCAAGGGGGGACCCAGTACTTC; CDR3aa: CASSQAQGGTQYF
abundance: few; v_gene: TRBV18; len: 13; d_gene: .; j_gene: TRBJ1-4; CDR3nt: TGTGCCAGCTCACCACCATTTAGGAGAAAACTGTTTTTT; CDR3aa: CASSPPFRRKLFF
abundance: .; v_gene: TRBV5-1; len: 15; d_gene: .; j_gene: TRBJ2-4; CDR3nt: TGCGCCAGCAGCTTGGATGACAGCACGGGGGACATTCAGTACTTC; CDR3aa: CASSLDDSTGDIQYF
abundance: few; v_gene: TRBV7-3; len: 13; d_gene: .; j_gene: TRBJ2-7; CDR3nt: TGTGCCAGCAGCTTAATAAGGGATGGCGAGCAGTACTTC; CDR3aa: CASSLIRDGEQYF
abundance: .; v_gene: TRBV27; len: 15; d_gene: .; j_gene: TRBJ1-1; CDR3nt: TGTGCCAGCAGCCCCATCGGGGAAAAAAACACTGAAGCTTTCTTT; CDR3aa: CASSPIGEKNTEAFF
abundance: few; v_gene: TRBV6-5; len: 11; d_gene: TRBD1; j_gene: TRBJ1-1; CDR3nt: TGTGCCAGCAGTGGACAGGTTGAAGCTTTCTTT; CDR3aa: CASSGQVEAFF
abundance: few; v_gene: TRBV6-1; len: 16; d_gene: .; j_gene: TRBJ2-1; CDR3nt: TGTGCCAGCAGTCCCTTCGGACCACCCTCCTACAATGAGCAGTTCTTC; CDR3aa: CASSPFGPPSYNEQFF
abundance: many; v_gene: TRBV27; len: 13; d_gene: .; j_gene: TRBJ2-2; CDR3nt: TGTGCCAGCAGTTTGGAGATCACCGGGGAGCTGTTTTTT; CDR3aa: CASSLEITGELFF
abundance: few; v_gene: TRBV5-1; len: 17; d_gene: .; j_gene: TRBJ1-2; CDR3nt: TGCGCCAGCAGCCCACTACGGGAAGCATCTACTGTCTTAGGCTACACCTTC; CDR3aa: CASSPLREASTVLGYTF
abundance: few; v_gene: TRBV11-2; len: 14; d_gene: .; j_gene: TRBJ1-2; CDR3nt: TGTGCCAGCAGCTCACCGGGGGTTCTAAATGGCTACACCTTC; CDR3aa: CASSSPGVLNGYTF
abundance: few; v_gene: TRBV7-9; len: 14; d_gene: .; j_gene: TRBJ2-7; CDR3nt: TGTGCCAGCAGCGGCCGGGACATGTCCTACGAGCAGTACTTC; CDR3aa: CASSGRDMSYEQYF
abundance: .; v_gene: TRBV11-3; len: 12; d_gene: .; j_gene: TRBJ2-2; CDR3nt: TGTGCCAGCAGCCCACTTTCCTCCGAGCTGTTTTTT; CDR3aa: CASSPLSSELFF
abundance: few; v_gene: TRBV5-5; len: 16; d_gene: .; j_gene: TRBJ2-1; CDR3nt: TGTGCCAGCAGCCTGAGTCTGGGCGGACTCTACAATGAGCAGTTCTTC; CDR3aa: CASSLSLGGLYNEQFF
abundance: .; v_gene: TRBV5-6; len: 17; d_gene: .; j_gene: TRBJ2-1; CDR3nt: TGTGCCAGCAGCTTCTGGGAACACGGGAGCTCCTACAATGAGCAGTTCTTC; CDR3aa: CASSFWEHGSSYNEQFF
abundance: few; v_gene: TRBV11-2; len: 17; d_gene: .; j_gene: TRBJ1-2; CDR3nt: TGTGCCAGCAGCTTAGGGTGGTCGGGGAGTGCTAACTATGGCTACACCTTC; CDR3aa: CASSLGWSGSANYGYTF
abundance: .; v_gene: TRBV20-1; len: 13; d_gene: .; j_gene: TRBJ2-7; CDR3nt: TGCAGTGCTAAGTTTACAGGGACCTACGAGCAGTACTTC; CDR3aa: CSAKFTGTYEQYF
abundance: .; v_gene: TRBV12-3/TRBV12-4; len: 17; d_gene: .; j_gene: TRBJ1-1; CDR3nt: TGTGCCAGCAGTTTAGCGCAATTTAGTCAGGGTCTCTTTGAAGCTTTCTTT; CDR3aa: CASSLAQFSQGLFEAFF
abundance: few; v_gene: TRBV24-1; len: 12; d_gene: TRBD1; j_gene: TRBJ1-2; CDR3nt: TGTGCCACCAGGGGGACAGGGAAAGACTACACCTTC; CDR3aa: CATRGTGKDYTF
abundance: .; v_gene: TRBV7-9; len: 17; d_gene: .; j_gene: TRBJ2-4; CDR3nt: TGTGCCAGCAGCTTAGGTAGCGGAGTTACAGCCAAAAACATTCAGTACTTC; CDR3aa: CASSLGSGVTAKNIQYF
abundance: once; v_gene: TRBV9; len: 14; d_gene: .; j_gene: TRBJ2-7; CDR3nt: TGTGCCAGCAGCGCCGAACGAAGACCATACGAGCAGTACTTC; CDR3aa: CASSAERRPYEQYF
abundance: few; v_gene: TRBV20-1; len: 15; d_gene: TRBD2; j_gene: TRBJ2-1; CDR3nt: TGCAGTGCTAGACCTAGCGGGGGGGCCGTCATTGAGCAGTTCTTC; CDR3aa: CSARPSGGAVIEQFF
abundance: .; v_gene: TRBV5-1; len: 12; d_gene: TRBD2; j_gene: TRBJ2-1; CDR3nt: TGCGCCAGCAGCTTGGATCCGGGGGGGCAGTTCTTC; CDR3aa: CASSLDPGGQFF
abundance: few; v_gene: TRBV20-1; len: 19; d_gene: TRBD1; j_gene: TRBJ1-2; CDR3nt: TGCAGTGCTAGAAACCGCCCATTAGGGCAGGGGGGGTTCAACTATGGCTACACCTTC; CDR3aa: CSARNRPLGQGGFNYGYTF
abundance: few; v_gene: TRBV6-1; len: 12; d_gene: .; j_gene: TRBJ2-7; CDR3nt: TGTGCCAGCGGTAGGGTCGGCTACGAGCAGTACTTC; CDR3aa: CASGRVGYEQYF